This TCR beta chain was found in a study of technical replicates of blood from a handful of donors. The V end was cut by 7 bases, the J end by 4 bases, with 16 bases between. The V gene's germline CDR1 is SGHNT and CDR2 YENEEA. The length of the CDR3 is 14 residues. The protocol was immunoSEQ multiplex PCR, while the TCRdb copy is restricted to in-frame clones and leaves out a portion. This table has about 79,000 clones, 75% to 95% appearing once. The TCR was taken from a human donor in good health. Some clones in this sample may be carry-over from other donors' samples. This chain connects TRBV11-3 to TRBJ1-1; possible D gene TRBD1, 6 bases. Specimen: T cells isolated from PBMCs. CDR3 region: CASTSNGGATEAFF. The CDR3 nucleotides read TGTGCCAGCACCTCGAACGGGGGGGCCACTGAAGCTTTCTTT. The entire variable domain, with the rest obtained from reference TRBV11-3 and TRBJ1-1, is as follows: EAGVVQSPRYKIIEKKQPVAFWCNPISGHNTLYWYLQNLGQGPELLIRYENEEAVDDSQLPKDRFSAERLKGVDSTLKIQPAELGDSAVYLCASTSNGGATEAFFGQGTRLTVV.